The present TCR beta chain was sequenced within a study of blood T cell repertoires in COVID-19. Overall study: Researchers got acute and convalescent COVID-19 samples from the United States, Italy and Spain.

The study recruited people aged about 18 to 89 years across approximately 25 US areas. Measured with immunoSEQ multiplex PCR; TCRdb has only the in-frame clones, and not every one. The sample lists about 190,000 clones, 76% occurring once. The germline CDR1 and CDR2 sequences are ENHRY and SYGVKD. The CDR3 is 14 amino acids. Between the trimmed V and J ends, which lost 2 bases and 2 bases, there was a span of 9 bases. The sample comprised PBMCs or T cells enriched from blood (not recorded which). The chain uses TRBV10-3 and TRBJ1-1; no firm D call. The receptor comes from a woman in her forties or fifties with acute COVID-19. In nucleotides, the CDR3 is TGTGCCATCAGTGAGGTGGAGGGAAACACTGAAGCTTTCTTT. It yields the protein CAISEVEGNTEAFF.